This T cell receptor beta chain is drawn from a study of regulatory T cells in long-lasting Graves disease. The time point is: persistent/refractory GD, antithyroid drugs over 5 years with positive TRAb. Scientists built the TCR library using RNA that was extracted from PBMCs. EDTA tubes received roughly 9 milliliters of collected peripheral blood. The CDR3 sequence is 11 residues long. Germline CDR1 DFQATT, CDR2 SNEGSKA (reference sequence). Deletions cut 1 base from V and 6 bases from J, with 7 bases between. This clonotype has at least ten counts. Construction of the TCR beta libraries employed iRepertoire HTBI primers in conjunction with Arm-PCR of CDR3 regions. TCRdb re-analysed the multiplex PCR reads in MiXCR, keeping a single row per CDR3 protein. The repertoire holds about 470,000 distinct CDR3 sequences, under 25% seen once, with 7.8% in the top ten.

This chain uses TRBV20-1 with TRBJ2-7; no firm D call. This specimen consisted of peripheral blood mononuclear cells (PBMCs), obtained when the disease was refractory, from a patient treated with antithyroid drugs. The TCR was taken from a female donor with Graves disease. The CDR3 spells CSARAATEQYF. The CDR3 region has the DNA TGCAGTGCTAGAGCAGCGACCGAGCAGTACTTC.